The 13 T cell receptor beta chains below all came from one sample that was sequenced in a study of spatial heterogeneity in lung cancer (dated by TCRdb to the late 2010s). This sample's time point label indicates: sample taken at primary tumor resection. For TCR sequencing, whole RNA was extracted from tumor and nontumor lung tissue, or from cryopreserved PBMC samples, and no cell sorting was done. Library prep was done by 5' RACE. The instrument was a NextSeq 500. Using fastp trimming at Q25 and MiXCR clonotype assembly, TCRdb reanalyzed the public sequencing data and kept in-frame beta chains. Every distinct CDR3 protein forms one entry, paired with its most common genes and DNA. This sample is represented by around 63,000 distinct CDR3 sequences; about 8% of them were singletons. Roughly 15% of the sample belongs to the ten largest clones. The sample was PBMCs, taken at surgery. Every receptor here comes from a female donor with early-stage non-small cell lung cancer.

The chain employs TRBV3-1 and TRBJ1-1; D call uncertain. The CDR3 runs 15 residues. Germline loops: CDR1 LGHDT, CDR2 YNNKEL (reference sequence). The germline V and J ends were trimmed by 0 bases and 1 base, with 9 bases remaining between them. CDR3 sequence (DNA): TGTGCCAGCAGCCAAGACCACACGGCGAACACTGAAGCTTTCTTT. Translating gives CASSQDHTANTEAFF.

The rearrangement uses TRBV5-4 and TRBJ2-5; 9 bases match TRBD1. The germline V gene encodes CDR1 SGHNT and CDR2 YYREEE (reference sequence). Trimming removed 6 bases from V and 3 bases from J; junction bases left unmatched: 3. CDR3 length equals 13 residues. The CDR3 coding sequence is TGTGCCAGCACCAGGACAGGGGAAGAGACCCAGTACTTC. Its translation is CASTRTGEETQYF.

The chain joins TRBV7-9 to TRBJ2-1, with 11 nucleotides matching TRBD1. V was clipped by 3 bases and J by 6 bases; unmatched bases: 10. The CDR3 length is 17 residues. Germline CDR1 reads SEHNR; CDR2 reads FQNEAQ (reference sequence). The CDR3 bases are TGTGCCAGCAGCTTTCGGGGCCCCGGGACAGGGGGCAATGAGCAGTTCTTC. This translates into CASSFRGPGTGGNEQFF.

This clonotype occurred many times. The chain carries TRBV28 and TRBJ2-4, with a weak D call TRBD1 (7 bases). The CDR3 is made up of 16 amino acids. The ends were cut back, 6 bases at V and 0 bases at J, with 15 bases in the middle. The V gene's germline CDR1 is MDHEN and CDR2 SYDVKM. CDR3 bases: TGTGCCAGCAGGTCAGGGGGGACGATAGCCAAAAACATTCAGTACTTC. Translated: CASRSGGTIAKNIQYF.

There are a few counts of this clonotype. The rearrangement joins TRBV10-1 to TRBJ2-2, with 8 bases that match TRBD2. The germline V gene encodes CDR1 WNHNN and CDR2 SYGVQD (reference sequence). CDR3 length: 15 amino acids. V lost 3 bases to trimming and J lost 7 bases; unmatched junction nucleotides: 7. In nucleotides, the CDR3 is TGCGCCAGCAGTGAATCGGGAGGGGGAATCGGGGAGCTGTTTTTT. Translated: CASSESGGGIGELFF.

The CDR3 spells CASSQTGGNTEAFF. The CDR3 bases are TGCGCCAGCAGCCAAACAGGGGGGAACACTGAAGCTTTCTTT. The chain combines TRBV5-1 with TRBJ1-1; 8 bases fit TRBD1. Germline lookup yields CDR1 SGHRS and CDR2 YFSETQ. This CDR3 comprises 14 residues. The trim removed 4 bases at V and 1 base at J, leaving 3 bases unmatched.

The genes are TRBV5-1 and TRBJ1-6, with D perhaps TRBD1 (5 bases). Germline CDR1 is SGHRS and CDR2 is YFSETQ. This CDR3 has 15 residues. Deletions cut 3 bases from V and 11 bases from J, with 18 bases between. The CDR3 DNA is TGCGCCAGCAGCTCTAACCCAGGGTTGAGTCCACCCCTCCACTTT. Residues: CASSSNPGLSPPLHF.

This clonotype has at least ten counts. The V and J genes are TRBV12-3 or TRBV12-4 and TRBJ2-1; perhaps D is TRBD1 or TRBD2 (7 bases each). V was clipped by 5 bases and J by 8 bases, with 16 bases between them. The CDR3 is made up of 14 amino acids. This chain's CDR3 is CASSNPRGGHEQFF. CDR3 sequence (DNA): TGTGCCAGCAGTAACCCCAGGGGGGGGCATGAGCAGTTCTTC.

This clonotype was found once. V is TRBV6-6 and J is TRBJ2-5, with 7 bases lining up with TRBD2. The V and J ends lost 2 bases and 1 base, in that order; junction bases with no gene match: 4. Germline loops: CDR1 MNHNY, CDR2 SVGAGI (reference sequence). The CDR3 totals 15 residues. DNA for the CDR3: TGTGCCAGCAGTTACAAGGCTAGCGGCCAAGAGACCCAGTACTTC. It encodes CASSYKASGQETQYF.

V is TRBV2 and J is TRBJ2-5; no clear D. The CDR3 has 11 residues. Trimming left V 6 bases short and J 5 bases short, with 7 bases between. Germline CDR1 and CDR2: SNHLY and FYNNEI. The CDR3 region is CASSTYETQYF. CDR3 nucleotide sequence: TGTGCCAGCAGCACGTACGAGACCCAGTACTTC.

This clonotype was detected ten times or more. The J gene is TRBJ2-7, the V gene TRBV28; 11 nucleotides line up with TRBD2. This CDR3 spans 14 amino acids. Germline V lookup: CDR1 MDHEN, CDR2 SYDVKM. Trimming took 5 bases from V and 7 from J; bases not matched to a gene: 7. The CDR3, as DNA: TGTGCCAGCAGTCGACTAGCGGGACGAGGGGAGCAGTACTTC. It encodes CASSRLAGRGEQYF.

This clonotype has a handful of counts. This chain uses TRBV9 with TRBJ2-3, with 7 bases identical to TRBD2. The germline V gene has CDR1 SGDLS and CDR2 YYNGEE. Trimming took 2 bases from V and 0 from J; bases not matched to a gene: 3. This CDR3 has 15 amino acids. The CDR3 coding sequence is TGTGCCAGCAGCGTGGAGGGAGGGAGCACAGATACGCAGTATTTT. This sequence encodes CASSVEGGSTDTQYF.

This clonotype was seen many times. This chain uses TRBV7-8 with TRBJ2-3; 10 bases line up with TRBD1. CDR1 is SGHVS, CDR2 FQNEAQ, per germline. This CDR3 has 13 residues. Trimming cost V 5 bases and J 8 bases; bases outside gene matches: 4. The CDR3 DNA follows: TGTGCCAGCAGCCTAGGACAGGGGGGTACGCAGTATTTT. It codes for CASSLGQGGTQYF. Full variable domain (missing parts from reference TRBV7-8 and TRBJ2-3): GAGVSQSPRYKVAKRGQDVALRCDPISGHVSLFWYQQALGQGPEFLTYFQNEAQLDKSGLPSDRFFAERPEGSVSTLKIQRTQQEDSAVYLCASSLGQGGTQYFGPGTRLTVL.